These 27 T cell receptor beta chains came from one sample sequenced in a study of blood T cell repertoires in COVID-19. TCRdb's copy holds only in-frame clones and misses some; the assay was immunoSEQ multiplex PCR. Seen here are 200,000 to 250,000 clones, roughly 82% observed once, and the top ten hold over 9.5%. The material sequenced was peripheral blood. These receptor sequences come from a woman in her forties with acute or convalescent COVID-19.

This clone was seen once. CDR3 region: CASRGAQEAEAFF. The CDR3 nucleotides read TGTGCCAGCAGGGGGGCCCAAGAGGCTGAAGCTTTCTTT. This rearrangement joins TRBV3-1 (or the pseudogene TRBV3-2) to TRBJ1-1; TRBD1 is a possible D gene (6 bases). V lost 6 bases and J 6 bases, leaving 14 bases between the germline ends. The CDR3 loop spans 13 amino acids. Germline V lookup: CDR1 LGHDT, CDR2 YNNKEL (reference sequence).

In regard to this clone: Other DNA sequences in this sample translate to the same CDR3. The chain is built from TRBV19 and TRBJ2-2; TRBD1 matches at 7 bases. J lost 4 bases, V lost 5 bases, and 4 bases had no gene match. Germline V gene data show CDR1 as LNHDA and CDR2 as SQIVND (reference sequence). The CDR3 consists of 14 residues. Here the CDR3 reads CASSRDRATGELFF. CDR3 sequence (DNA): TGTGCCAGTAGTCGTGACAGGGCCACCGGGGAGCTGTTTTTT.

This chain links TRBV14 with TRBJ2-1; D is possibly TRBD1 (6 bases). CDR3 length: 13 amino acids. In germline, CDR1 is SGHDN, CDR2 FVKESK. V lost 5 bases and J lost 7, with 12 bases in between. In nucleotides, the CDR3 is TGTGCCAGCAGCTTAGGGGGTTCGAATGAGCAGTTCTTC. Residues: CASSLGGSNEQFF. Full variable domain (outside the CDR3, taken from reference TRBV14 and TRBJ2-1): EAGVTQFPSHSVIEKGQTVTLRCDPISGHDNLYWYRRVMGKEIKFLLHFVKESKQDESGMPNNRFLAERTGGTYSTLKVQPAELEDSGVYFCASSLGGSNEQFFGPGTRLTVL.

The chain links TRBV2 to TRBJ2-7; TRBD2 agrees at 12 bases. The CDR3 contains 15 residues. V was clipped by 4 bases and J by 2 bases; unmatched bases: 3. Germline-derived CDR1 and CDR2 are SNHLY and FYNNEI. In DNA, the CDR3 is TGTGCCAGCAGTGGGACTAGCGGGGTTACCTACGAGCAGTACTTC. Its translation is CASSGTSGVTYEQYF.

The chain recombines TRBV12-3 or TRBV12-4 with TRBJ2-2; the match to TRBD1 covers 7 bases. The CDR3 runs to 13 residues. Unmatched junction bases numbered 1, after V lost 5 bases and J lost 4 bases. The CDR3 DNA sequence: TGTGCCAGCAGTGGGACAGCCACCGGGGAGCTGTTTTTT. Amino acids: CASSGTATGELFF.

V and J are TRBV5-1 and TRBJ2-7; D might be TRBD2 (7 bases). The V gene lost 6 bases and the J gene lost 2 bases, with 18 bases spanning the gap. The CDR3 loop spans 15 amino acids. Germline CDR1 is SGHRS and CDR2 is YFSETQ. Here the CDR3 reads CASTFYGGQTYEQYF. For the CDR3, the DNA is TGCGCCAGCACCTTCTACGGGGGGCAAACCTACGAGCAGTACTTC.

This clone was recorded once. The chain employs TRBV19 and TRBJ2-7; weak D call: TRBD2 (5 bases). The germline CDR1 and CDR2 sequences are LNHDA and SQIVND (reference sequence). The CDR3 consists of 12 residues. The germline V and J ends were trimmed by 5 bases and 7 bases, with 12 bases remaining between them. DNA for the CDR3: TGTGCCAGTAGTTCAGGACTCGTAGAGCAGTACTTC. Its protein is CASSSGLVEQYF.

The CDR3 is CASSLGNSGDTQYF. The CDR3 DNA reads TGTGCCAGCAGCTTAGGAAATAGCGGGGATACGCAGTATTTT. J is TRBJ2-3 and V is TRBV7-3, with 7 bases fitting TRBD2. V shed 2 bases and J 6 bases; nucleotides not matched to a gene: 5. CDR1 SGHTA and CDR2 FQGTGA come from the germline V gene. The CDR3 is 14 amino acids. Full variable domain (missing parts from reference TRBV7-3 and TRBJ2-3): GAGVSQTPSNKVTEKGKYVELRCDPISGHTALYWYRQSLGQGPEFLIYFQGTGAADDSGLPNDRFFAVRPEGSVSTLKIQRTERGDSAVYLCASSLGNSGDTQYFGPGTRLTVL.

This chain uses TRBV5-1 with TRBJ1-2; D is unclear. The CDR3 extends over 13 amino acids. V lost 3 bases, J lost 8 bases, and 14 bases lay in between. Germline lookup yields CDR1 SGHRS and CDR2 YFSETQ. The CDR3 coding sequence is TGCGCCAGCAGCTCGATCTATGGAGGAGGCTACACCTTC. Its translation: CASSSIYGGGYTF.

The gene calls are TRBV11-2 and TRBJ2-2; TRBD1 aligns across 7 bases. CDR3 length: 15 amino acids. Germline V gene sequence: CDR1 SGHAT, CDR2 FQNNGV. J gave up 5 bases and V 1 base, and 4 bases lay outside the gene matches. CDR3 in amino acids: CASSLGDRVTGELFF. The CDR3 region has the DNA TGTGCCAGCAGCTTAGGGGACAGAGTGACCGGGGAGCTGTTTTTT.

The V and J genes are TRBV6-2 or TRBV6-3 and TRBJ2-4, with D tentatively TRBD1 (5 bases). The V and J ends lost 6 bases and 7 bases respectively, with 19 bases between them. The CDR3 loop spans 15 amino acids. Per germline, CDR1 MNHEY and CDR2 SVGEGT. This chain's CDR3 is CASSRKPQGTNIQYF. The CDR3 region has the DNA TGTGCCAGCAGCCGTAAACCCCAGGGTACGAACATTCAGTACTTC.

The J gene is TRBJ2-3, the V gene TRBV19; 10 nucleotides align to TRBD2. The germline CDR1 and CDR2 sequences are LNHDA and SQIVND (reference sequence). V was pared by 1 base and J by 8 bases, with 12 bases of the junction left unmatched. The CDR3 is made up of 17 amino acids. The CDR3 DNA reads TGTGCCAGTAGTATAGGAGGAGCGGGAGGGCGTGCTGGTACGCAGTATTTT. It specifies CASSIGGAGGRAGTQYF. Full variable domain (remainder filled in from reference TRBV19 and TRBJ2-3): DGGITQSPKYLFRKEGQNVTLSCEQNLNHDAMYWYRQDPGQGLRLIYYSQIVNDFQKGDIAEGYSVSREKKESFPLTVTSAQKNPTAFYLCASSIGGAGGRAGTQYFGPGTRLTVL.

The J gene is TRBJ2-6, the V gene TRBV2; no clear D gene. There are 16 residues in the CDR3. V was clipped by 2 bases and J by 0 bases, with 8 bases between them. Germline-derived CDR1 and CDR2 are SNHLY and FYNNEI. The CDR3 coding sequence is TGTGCCAGCAGTGAATGGGCTTACTCTGGGGCCAACGTCCTGACTTTC. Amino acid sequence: CASSEWAYSGANVLTF.

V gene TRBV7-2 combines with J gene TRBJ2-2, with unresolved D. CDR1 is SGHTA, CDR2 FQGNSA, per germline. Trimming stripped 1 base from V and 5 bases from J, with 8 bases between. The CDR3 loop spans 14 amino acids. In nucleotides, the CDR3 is TGTGCCAGCAGCTTAGAGTTGAGGACCGGGGAGCTGTTTTTT. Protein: CASSLELRTGELFF.

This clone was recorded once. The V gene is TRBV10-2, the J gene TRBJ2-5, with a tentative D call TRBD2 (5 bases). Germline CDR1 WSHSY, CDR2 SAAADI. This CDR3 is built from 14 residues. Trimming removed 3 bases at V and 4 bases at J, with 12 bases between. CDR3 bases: TGCGCCAGCAGTGATGCAGTCCGGGGAGAGACCCAGTACTTC. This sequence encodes CASSDAVRGETQYF.

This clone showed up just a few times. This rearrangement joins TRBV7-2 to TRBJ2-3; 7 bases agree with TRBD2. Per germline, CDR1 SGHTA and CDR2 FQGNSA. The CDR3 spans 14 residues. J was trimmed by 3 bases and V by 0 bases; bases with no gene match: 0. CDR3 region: CASSLASGTDTQYF. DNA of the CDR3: TGTGCCAGCAGCTTAGCTAGCGGGACAGATACGCAGTATTTT.

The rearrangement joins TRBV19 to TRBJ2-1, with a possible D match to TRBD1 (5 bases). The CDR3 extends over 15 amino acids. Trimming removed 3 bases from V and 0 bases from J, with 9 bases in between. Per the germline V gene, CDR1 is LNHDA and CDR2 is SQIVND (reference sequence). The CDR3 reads CASSMGRSSYNEQFF. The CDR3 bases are TGTGCCAGTAGTATGGGGCGTAGCTCCTACAATGAGCAGTTCTTC.

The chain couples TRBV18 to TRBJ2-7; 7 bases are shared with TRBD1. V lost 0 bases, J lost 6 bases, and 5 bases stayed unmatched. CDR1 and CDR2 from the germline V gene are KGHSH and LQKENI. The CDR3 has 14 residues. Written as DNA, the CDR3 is TGTGCCAGCTCACCACCGACAGGGATCCCCGAGCAGTACTTC. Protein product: CASSPPTGIPEQYF.

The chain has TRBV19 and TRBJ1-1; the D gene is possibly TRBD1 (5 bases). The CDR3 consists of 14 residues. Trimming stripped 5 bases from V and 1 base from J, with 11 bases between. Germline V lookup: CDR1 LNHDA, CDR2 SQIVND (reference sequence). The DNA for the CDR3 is TGTGCCAGTAGTTTTCGACAGCAGAACACTGAAGCTTTCTTT. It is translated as CASSFRQQNTEAFF.

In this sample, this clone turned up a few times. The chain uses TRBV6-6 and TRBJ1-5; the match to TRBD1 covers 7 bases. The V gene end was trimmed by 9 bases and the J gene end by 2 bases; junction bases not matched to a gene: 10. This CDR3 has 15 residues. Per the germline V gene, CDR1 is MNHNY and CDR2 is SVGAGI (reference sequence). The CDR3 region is CASNTGDGGNQPQHF. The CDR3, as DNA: TGTGCCAGTAATACAGGGGACGGGGGCAATCAGCCCCAGCATTTT.

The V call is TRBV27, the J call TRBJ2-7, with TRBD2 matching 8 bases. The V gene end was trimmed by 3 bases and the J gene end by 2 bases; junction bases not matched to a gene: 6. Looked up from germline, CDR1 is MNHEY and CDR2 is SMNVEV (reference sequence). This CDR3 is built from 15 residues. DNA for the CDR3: TGTGCCAGCAGTTTGGGCACGGGGGGGGCCTACGAGCAGTACTTC. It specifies CASSLGTGGAYEQYF.

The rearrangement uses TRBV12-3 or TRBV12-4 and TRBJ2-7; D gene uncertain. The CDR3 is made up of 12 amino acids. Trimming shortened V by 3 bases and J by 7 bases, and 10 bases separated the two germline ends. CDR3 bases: TGTGCCAGCAGTTTGGGCCGGCTTGAGCAGTACTTC. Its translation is CASSLGRLEQYF.

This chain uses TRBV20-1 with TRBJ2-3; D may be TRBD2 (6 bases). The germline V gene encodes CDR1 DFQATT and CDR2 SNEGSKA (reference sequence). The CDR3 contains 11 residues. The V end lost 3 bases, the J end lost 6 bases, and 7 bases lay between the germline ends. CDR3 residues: CSASLADTQYF. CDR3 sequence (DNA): TGCAGTGCTAGTCTAGCGGATACGCAGTATTTT.

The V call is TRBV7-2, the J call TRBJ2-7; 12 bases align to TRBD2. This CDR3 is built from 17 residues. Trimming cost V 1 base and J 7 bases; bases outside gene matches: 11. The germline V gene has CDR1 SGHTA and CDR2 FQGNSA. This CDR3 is CASSLGLAGVSTREQYF. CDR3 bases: TGTGCCAGCAGCTTAGGACTAGCGGGAGTCTCAACGCGTGAGCAGTACTTC.

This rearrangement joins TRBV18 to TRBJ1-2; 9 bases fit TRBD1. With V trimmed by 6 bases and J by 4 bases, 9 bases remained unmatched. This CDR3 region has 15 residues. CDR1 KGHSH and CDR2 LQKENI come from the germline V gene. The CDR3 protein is CASSLTGGAGYGYTF. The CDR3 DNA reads TGTGCCAGCTCGCTTACAGGGGGCGCAGGCTATGGCTACACCTTC.

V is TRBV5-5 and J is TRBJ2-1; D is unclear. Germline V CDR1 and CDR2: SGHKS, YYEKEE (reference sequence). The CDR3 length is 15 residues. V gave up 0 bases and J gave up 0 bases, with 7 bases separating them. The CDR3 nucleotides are TGTGCCAGCAGCTTGGCGGCGGACTCCTACAATGAGCAGTTCTTC. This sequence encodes CASSLAADSYNEQFF.

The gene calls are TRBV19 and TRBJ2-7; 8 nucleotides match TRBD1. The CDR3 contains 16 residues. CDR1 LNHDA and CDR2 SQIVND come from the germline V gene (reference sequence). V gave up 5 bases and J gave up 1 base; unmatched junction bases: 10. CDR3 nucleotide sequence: TGTGCCAGTAGTTCTTCACAGGGGGTCGGGTCCTACGAGCAGTACTTC. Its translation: CASSSSQGVGSYEQYF.